This TCR beta chain was obtained from a study of blood T cell repertoires in COVID-19. As for the study in general: In each case, the material was cDNA or gDNA derived from T cells, B-cell-depleted T cells, or PBMCs.

V lost 4 bases to trimming and J lost 0 bases; unmatched junction nucleotides: 6. This CDR3 has 16 amino acids. Germline assignment: CDR1 SGHRS and CDR2 YFSETQ. TCRdb keeps only in-frame clones here, not all; method: immunoSEQ multiplex PCR. The sample consists of 43,000 or so clones, roughly 87% of them appearing once. The chain joins TRBV5-1 to TRBJ1-3; 8 bases match TRBD1. Sequenced input: peripheral blood. This clonotype was obtained from a man aged 60 to 75 with active COVID-19. The CDR3 DNA is TGCGCCAGCAGCGAGACAGGGGCCGGCTCTGGAAACACCATATATTTT. Protein product: CASSETGAGSGNTIYF.